Listed here are 28 T cell receptor beta chains from one sample, sequenced in a study of neoadjuvant nivolumab and ipilimumab in lung cancer. Repertoires were generated with immunoSEQ multiplex PCR, while TCRdb's copy carries only in-frame clones and drops some. This sample carries about 28,000 clones, roughly 76% of them seen once, and the ten largest clones take about 18%. The specimen was tumor tissue, collected after neoadjuvant nivolumab, alone or with ipilimumab, at or shortly before surgery. The source is an adult with non-small cell lung cancer.

The chain carries TRBV7-3 and TRBJ2-7; D tentatively fits TRBD1 or TRBD2 (5 bases each). The CDR3 is 13 amino acids. Trimming took off 8 bases at V and 7 bases at J, with 18 bases between the two ends. Germline V CDR1 and CDR2: SGHTA, FQGTGA. CDR3 protein: CASSRDRALEQYF. CDR3 nucleotides: TGTGCCAGCTCCCGGGACCGGGCTTTGGAGCAGTACTTC.

The chain recombines TRBV6-1 with TRBJ2-6; the D gene could be TRBD1 or TRBD2 (5 bases each). Germline lookup yields CDR1 MNHNS and CDR2 SASEGT. The CDR3 totals 17 residues. V was cut by 3 bases and J by 1 base, with 13 bases left in between. The CDR3 sequence: CASSDSYGASGANVLTF. The CDR3 coding sequence is TGTGCCAGCAGTGACAGCTACGGGGCGTCTGGGGCCAACGTCCTGACTTTC.

Remarks on this clone: At one boundary the junction diverges from the germline segment, which might be a read error. The J gene is TRBJ2-3, the V gene TRBV4-1; perhaps TRBD2 as D (5 bases). The CDR3 totals 14 residues. CDR1 and CDR2 from the germline V gene are MGHRA and YSYEKL. In DNA form, the CDR3 reads TGCACCAGCAGCCAAGCGGCCCACACAGATACGCAGTATTTT. Translated: CTSSQAAHTDTQYF.

The V gene is TRBV11-2, the J gene TRBJ1-2, with 9 bases lining up with TRBD1. This CDR3 region has 15 residues. V was clipped by 4 bases and J by 6 bases; unmatched bases: 9. Per the germline V gene, CDR1 is SGHAT and CDR2 is FQNNGV. The CDR3 nucleotides read TGTGCCAGCAGCTCAGGCGTGGGACAGGGAAATGGCTACACCTTC. It codes for CASSSGVGQGNGYTF.

The V gene is TRBV20-1, the J gene TRBJ2-1; a possible D gene is TRBD2 (6 bases). CDR1 is DFQATT, CDR2 SNEGSKA, per germline (reference sequence). This CDR3 spans 10 amino acids. The V gene lost 6 bases and the J gene lost 7 bases, with 7 bases spanning the gap. The CDR3 is CSAGRNEQFF. For the CDR3, the DNA is TGCAGTGCGGGGAGGAATGAGCAGTTCTTC.

For the CDR3, the DNA is TGCAGTGGAGCGAACAATGAGCAGTTCTTC. Its protein product is CSGANNEQFF. The V gene is TRBV20-1, the J gene TRBJ2-1, with D uncertain. The germline CDR1 and CDR2 sequences are DFQATT and SNEGSKA (reference sequence). The CDR3 length is 10 residues. Trimming cost V 7 bases and J 5 bases, with 6 bases left between them.

The gene calls are TRBV5-6 and TRBJ2-3; weak D call: TRBD1 (6 bases). CDR3 length: 12 residues. V lost 4 bases, J lost 8 bases, and 11 bases lay in between. Looked up from germline, CDR1 is SGHDT and CDR2 is YYEEEE. This CDR3 is CASSVGQRTQYF. CDR3 in DNA: TGTGCCAGCAGCGTCGGACAGCGTACGCAGTATTTT. Based on the CDR3 plus reference TRBV5-6 and TRBJ2-3, the full variable domain is DAGVTQSPTHLIKTRGQQVTLRCSPKSGHDTVSWYQQALGQGPQFIFQYYEEEERQRGNFPDRFSGHQFPNYSSELNVNALLLGDSALYLCASSVGQRTQYFGPGTRLTVL.

V usage is TRBV2 and J usage is TRBJ2-1; TRBD1 aligns across 10 bases. The CDR3 loop spans 15 amino acids. The germline V gene has CDR1 SNHLY and CDR2 FYNNEI. V lost 5 bases to trimming and J lost 13 bases; unmatched junction nucleotides: 14. CDR3 residues: CASSSQTGGGFDQFF. Here the CDR3 DNA reads TGTGCCAGCAGTTCCCAGACAGGGGGCGGGTTCGATCAGTTCTTC.

This chain joins TRBV5-5 and TRBJ1-5, with D possibly being TRBD1 (5 bases). The CDR3 covers 13 residues. Trimming pared 0 bases from V and 11 bases from J, leaving 12 bases between. Germline V gene lookup returns CDR1 SGHKS and CDR2 YYEKEE (reference sequence). This chain's CDR3 is CASSLESGTTQHF. CDR3 coding DNA: TGTGCCAGCAGCTTGGAATCTGGGACGACCCAGCATTTT.

This chain joins TRBV7-2 and TRBJ2-3; D gene unclear. Germline CDR1 is SGHTA and CDR2 is FQGNSA. There are 13 residues in the CDR3. V gave up 1 base and J gave up 4 bases, with 6 bases separating them. The DNA of the CDR3 is TGTGCCAGCAGCTTAGGTAGGGCAGATACGCAGTATTTT. This translates into CASSLGRADTQYF.

The V gene is TRBV7-2, the J gene TRBJ1-6; 7 bases agree with TRBD1. Trimming took 2 bases from V and 0 from J; bases not matched to a gene: 1. Germline V CDR1 and CDR2: SGHTA, FQGNSA. CDR3 length: 16 residues. This CDR3 reads CASSLRDSSYNSPLHF. The CDR3 nucleotides are TGTGCCAGCAGCTTACGGGACAGCTCCTATAATTCACCCCTCCACTTT.

V is TRBV30 and J is TRBJ2-7; D possibly corresponds to TRBD2 (5 bases). Germline assignment: CDR1 GTSNPN and CDR2 SVGIG (reference sequence). This CDR3 comprises 13 residues. CDR3 DNA: TGTGGCTTGGGTCTGAGGGCTTTCCACGAGCAGTACTTC. This encodes CGLGLRAFHEQYF.

A single count supports this clone. The V and J genes are TRBV5-1 and TRBJ2-5; TRBD2 might be the D (7 bases). Trimming removed 1 base at V and 4 bases at J, with 20 bases between. Germline CDR1 reads SGHRS; CDR2 reads YFSETQ. The CDR3 length is 17 residues. CDR3 region: CASSLSSGEGGAETQYF. CDR3 DNA sequence: TGCGCCAGCAGCTTGTCCAGCGGGGAAGGGGGGGCAGAGACCCAGTACTTC.

This clone was observed a handful of times. V and J are TRBV5-4 and TRBJ2-5; tentatively, D is TRBD1 or TRBD2 (5 bases each). The CDR3 is made up of 15 amino acids. The V gene lost 0 bases and the J gene lost 3 bases, with 12 bases spanning the gap. Germline V CDR1 and CDR2: SGHNT, YYREEE (reference sequence). The CDR3: CASSLEGTEKETQYF. Here the CDR3 DNA reads TGTGCCAGCAGCTTGGAGGGGACCGAGAAAGAGACCCAGTACTTC.

The count of this clone is one. The chain is built from TRBV2 and TRBJ1-1; tentatively, D is TRBD1 (5 bases). The CDR3 extends over 14 amino acids. CDR1 and CDR2 (germline): SNHLY, FYNNEI. With 2 bases removed from V and 5 bases from J, the gap between germline ends came to 12 bases. CDR3 region: CASSEIQAGTEAFF. In DNA, the CDR3 is TGTGCCAGCAGTGAAATACAGGCGGGGACTGAAGCTTTCTTT.

V is TRBV4-1 and J is TRBJ1-2, with 7 bases lining up with TRBD1. The CDR3 sequence is 13 residues long. Germline CDR1 and CDR2: MGHRA and YSYEKL. J gave up 7 bases and V 2 bases, and 4 bases lay outside the gene matches. The CDR3 spells CASSQKTGSGYTF. The CDR3 region has the DNA TGCGCCAGCAGCCAAAAGACAGGGAGTGGCTACACCTTC.

In nucleotides, the CDR3 is TGTGCCAGTAGCTTCCGGACGAACTATGGCTACACCTTC. Amino acids: CASSFRTNYGYTF. The J gene is TRBJ1-2, the V gene TRBV19; D call uncertain. Trimming left V 6 bases short and J 2 bases short, with 10 bases between. The length of the CDR3 is 13 residues. Germline V gene sequence: CDR1 LNHDA, CDR2 SQIVND (reference sequence).

This clone appeared a few times. V and J are TRBV7-2 and TRBJ1-4; D is undetermined. CDR1 is SGHTA and CDR2 is FQGNSA in the germline V gene. This CDR3 comprises 13 residues. V lost 1 base to trimming and J lost 4 bases, with 4 bases between them. CDR3 amino acids: CASSLDNNEKLFF. As DNA, the CDR3 is TGTGCCAGCAGCTTAGACAATAATGAAAAACTGTTTTTT.

This chain links TRBV4-2 with TRBJ2-3, with TRBD2 matching 13 bases. V was clipped by 3 bases and J by 8 bases; unmatched bases: 8. Per germline, CDR1 LGHNA and CDR2 YNFKEQ. This CDR3 is 16 amino acids long. Here the CDR3 DNA reads TGTGCCAGCAGCCAGGCGACTAGCGGGGGGCGGGGTACGCAGTATTTT. Translated: CASSQATSGGRGTQYF.

The V call is TRBV30, the J call TRBJ2-3, with D tentatively TRBD2 (5 bases). Trimming shortened V by 4 bases and J by 3 bases, and 11 bases separated the two germline ends. CDR1 and CDR2 from the germline V gene are GTSNPN and SVGIG (reference sequence). CDR3 size: 13 residues. The CDR3 nucleotides read TGTGCCTGGACCGGGGTTGGTACAGATACGCAGTATTTT. Amino acid sequence: CAWTGVGTDTQYF.

This chain connects TRBV4-1 to TRBJ2-5; perhaps D is TRBD1 or TRBD2 (5 bases each). This CDR3 region has 15 residues. CDR1 and CDR2 from the germline V gene are MGHRA and YSYEKL. The V end was cut by 1 base, the J end by 1 base, with 10 bases between. In DNA form, the CDR3 reads TGCGCCAGCAGCCAAGGGGGCCTAGCCCAAGAGACCCAGTACTTC. Translation gives CASSQGGLAQETQYF.

The chain recombines TRBV7-2 with TRBJ2-7; 9 nucleotides agree with TRBD2. Germline lookup yields CDR1 SGHTA and CDR2 FQGNSA. V gave up 2 bases and J gave up 4 bases; unmatched junction bases: 15. The CDR3 contains 18 residues. The CDR3 spells CASSLHPAPTSGQYEQYF. CDR3 DNA: TGTGCCAGCAGCTTACACCCGGCCCCCACTAGCGGGCAGTACGAGCAGTACTTC.

This clone came up a few times. The chain carries TRBV27 and TRBJ1-1; D might be TRBD1 (6 bases). The CDR3 sequence is 15 residues long. V was trimmed by 1 base and J by 1 base, leaving 10 bases between them. Per the germline V gene, CDR1 is MNHEY and CDR2 is SMNVEV (reference sequence). Here the CDR3 DNA reads TGTGCCAGCAGTTTATTGGGGGCGGGGAACACTGAAGCTTTCTTT. It yields the protein CASSLLGAGNTEAFF.

The CDR3 loop reads CASSVMQGGETQYF. CDR3 nucleotides: TGTGCCAGCAGCGTAATGCAGGGGGGGGAGACCCAGTACTTC. The genes are TRBV9 and TRBJ2-5, with D perhaps TRBD1 or TRBD2 (7 bases each). Per germline, CDR1 SGDLS and CDR2 YYNGEE. The CDR3 sequence is 14 residues long. Trimming pared 1 base from V and 5 bases from J, leaving 12 bases between.

The V and J genes are TRBV6-5 and TRBJ1-1; D is undetermined. Germline loops: CDR1 MNHEY, CDR2 SVGAGI. The CDR3 has 13 residues. V lost 6 bases, J lost 0 bases, and 8 bases lay in between. For the CDR3, the DNA is TGTGCCAGCAGCTCGACGGTGAACACTGAAGCTTTCTTT. Amino acid sequence: CASSSTVNTEAFF.

The J gene is TRBJ1-1, the V gene TRBV6-5, with a possible D match to TRBD1 (5 bases). The V end was cut by 5 bases, the J end by 1 base, with 11 bases between. The germline V gene has CDR1 MNHEY and CDR2 SVGAGI. CDR3 length: 14 residues. The CDR3 sequence: CASSRLRGNTEAFF. DNA of the CDR3: TGTGCCAGCAGTCGCCTTAGGGGGAACACTGAAGCTTTCTTT.

A remark on this clone: The junction does not match germline at one end; this may be a read error. The genes are TRBV7-7 and TRBJ2-5; 8 nucleotides align to TRBD1. Germline V gene data show CDR1 as SSHAT and CDR2 as FNYEAQ (reference sequence). This CDR3 spans 13 amino acids. Here the CDR3 reads CASSPGGGETQYF. CDR3 in DNA: TGTGCTAGCAGCCCAGGGGGCGGAGAGACCCAGTACTTC.

The count of this clone is one. CDR3 in amino acids: CASSIAVRYNQPQHF. CDR3 DNA sequence: TGTGCCAGTAGTATAGCCGTGAGATACAATCAGCCCCAGCATTTT. The J gene is TRBJ1-5, the V gene TRBV19; D call uncertain. V was shortened by 1 base and J by 3 bases, with 10 bases between the two germline ends. This CDR3 has 15 residues. The germline gives CDR1 LNHDA, CDR2 SQIVND (reference sequence).